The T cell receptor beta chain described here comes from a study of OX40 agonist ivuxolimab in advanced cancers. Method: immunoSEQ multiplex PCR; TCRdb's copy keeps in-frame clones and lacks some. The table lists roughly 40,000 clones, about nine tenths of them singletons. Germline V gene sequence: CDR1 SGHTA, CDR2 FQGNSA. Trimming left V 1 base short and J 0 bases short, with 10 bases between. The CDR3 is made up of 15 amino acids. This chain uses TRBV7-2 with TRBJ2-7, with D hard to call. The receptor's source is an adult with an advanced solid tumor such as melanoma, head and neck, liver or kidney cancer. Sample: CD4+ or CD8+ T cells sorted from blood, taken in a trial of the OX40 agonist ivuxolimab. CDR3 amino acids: CASSLGTTGSYEQYF. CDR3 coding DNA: TGTGCCAGCAGCTTAGGGACCACCGGCTCCTACGAGCAGTACTTC.